This T cell receptor beta chain is from a study of regulatory T cells in long-lasting Graves disease. This clonotype was seen many times. The TCR beta library used iRepertoire HTBI primers with Arm-PCR amplification of CDR3. TCRdb ran MiXCR on the multiplex PCR reads and lists one entry per CDR3 protein. Of more than 400,000 distinct CDR3 sequences in the sample, approximately 16% are singletons; the top ten hold around 10%. The time point denotes: newly diagnosed GD, antithyroid drugs for less than 3 months. PBMC-extracted RNA yielded the TCR library. A further study also used this sample, focusing on T cells in Graves' hyperthyroidism and ophthalmopathy.

The material sequenced was peripheral blood mononuclear cells (PBMCs), taken at new diagnosis, from a patient treated with antithyroid drugs. This TCR came from a woman aged 25 to 45 with Graves disease.

The CDR3 DNA reads as TGTGCCAGCAGGGGGGCCCGGGATACGCAGTATTTT. It yields the protein CASRGARDTQYF. This rearrangement joins TRBV13 to TRBJ2-3, with a possible D match to TRBD1 (6 bases). V lost 6 bases and J 6 bases, leaving 10 bases between the germline ends. CDR1 and CDR2 from the germline V gene are PRHDT and FYEKMQ (reference sequence). The CDR3 runs to 12 residues. The full variable domain, with the rest looked up from reference TRBV13 and TRBJ2-3, is AAGVIQSPRHLIKEKRETATLKCYPIPRHDTVYWYQQGPGQDPQFLISFYEKMQSDKGSIPDRFSAQQFSDYHSELNMSSLELGDSALYFCASRGARDTQYFGPGTRLTVL.